One sample yielded the 31 T cell receptor beta chains listed below, sequenced in a study of resident and recirculating memory T cells in vitiligo. Sequencing used immunoSEQ multiplex PCR; TCRdb keeps in-frame clones, though not all of them. The profile shows around 70,000 clones, roughly 90% of them singletons. Source material: blood. These TCRs come from a male donor with vitiligo.

This chain connects TRBV30 to TRBJ1-3; tentative D call: TRBD1 (5 bases). This CDR3 region has 13 residues. Per the germline V gene, CDR1 is GTSNPN and CDR2 is SVGIG (reference sequence). The CDR3 DNA reads as TGTGCGGGGCGCTCGGGCTCTGGAAACACCATATATTTT. Its protein is CAGRSGSGNTIYF. Full variable domain (rest looked up from reference TRBV30 and TRBJ1-3): SQTIHQWPATLVQPVGSPLSLECTVEGTSNPNLYWYRQAAGRGLQLLFYSVGIGQISSEVPQNLSASRPQDRQFILSSKKLLLSDSGFYLCAGRSGSGNTIYFGEGSWLTVV.

V gene TRBV6-6 combines with J gene TRBJ2-1, with 9 bases matching TRBD2. J lost 6 bases, V lost 6 bases, and 6 bases had no gene match. Germline CDR1 and CDR2: MNHNY and SVGAGI (reference sequence). This CDR3 contains 14 residues. The CDR3 loop reads CASRKGLAFNEQFF. The CDR3 DNA reads as TGTGCCAGCAGAAAGGGACTAGCCTTCAATGAGCAGTTCTTC.

The chain uses TRBV9 and TRBJ1-3; TRBD1 aligns across 8 bases. J gave up 0 bases and V 2 bases, and 7 bases lay outside the gene matches. The germline gives CDR1 SGDLS, CDR2 YYNGEE. The CDR3 sequence is 17 residues long. The CDR3 is CASSVSRDRLSGNTIYF. CDR3 sequence (DNA): TGTGCCAGCAGCGTGAGCCGGGACAGGCTCTCTGGAAACACCATATATTTT.

The genes are TRBV5-1 and TRBJ2-7, with TRBD1 as a possible D gene (6 bases). The germline V and J ends were trimmed by 4 bases and 1 base, with 21 bases remaining between them. Germline values: CDR1 SGHRS, CDR2 YFSETQ. The CDR3 is 17 amino acids. Written as DNA, the CDR3 is TGCGCCAGCAGCCTATTATTACAACCGGGACATTCCTACGAGCAGTACTTC. Translated: CASSLLLQPGHSYEQYF.

The genes are TRBV5-6 and TRBJ2-3; D perhaps matches TRBD1 (5 bases). CDR3 size: 14 residues. V shed 4 bases and J shed 5 bases, with 14 bases lying between them. Looked up from germline, CDR1 is SGHDT and CDR2 is YYEEEE. This chain's CDR3 is CASSTGAGRDTQYF. Written as DNA, the CDR3 is TGTGCCAGCAGCACTGGGGCAGGCCGAGATACGCAGTATTTT.

The V call is TRBV6-1, the J call TRBJ2-5; 8 bases map to TRBD1. There are 14 residues in the CDR3. The ends lost 1 base at V and 5 bases at J; junction bases unmatched: 3. The germline CDR1 and CDR2 sequences are MNHNS and SASEGT. The CDR3 loop reads CASSEGTGLETQYF. The CDR3 DNA reads TGTGCCAGCAGTGAAGGGACAGGGTTGGAGACCCAGTACTTC.

The chain has TRBV4-2 and TRBJ2-2, with TRBD2 identical over 10 bases. Germline loops: CDR1 LGHNA, CDR2 YNFKEQ. The CDR3 has 19 residues. The V gene end was trimmed by 2 bases and the J gene end by 0 bases; junction bases not matched to a gene: 9. The CDR3 is CASSQPEAGGTTNTGELFF. CDR3 sequence (DNA): TGTGCCAGCAGCCAACCCGAAGCGGGGGGGACCACGAACACCGGGGAGCTGTTTTTT.

CDR3 amino acids: CASSPLRGNLYEQYF. The CDR3 DNA reads as TGTGCCAGCTCACCACTCAGGGGAAACCTCTACGAGCAGTACTTC. The chain links TRBV18 to TRBJ2-7; weak D call: TRBD1 (6 bases). Germline lookup yields CDR1 KGHSH and CDR2 LQKENI. The V end lost 1 base, the J end lost 3 bases, and 13 bases lay between the germline ends. The CDR3 sequence is 15 residues long. The whole variable domain, remainder taken from reference TRBV18 and TRBJ2-7, is NAGVMQNPRHLVRRRGQEARLRCSPMKGHSHVYWYRQLPEEGLKFMVYLQKENIIDESGMPKERFSAEFPKEGPSILRIQQVVRGDSAAYFCASSPLRGNLYEQYFGPGTRLTVT.

V and J are TRBV4-3 and TRBJ2-2; TRBD1 matches at 9 bases. The J segment lost 5 bases and the V segment lost 5 bases, leaving 6 bases of the junction unmatched. Germline loops: CDR1 LGHNA, CDR2 YSLEER. The length of the CDR3 is 15 residues. CDR3 loop: CASSTGTGNTGELFF. In nucleotides, the CDR3 is TGCGCCAGCAGCACCGGGACAGGGAATACCGGGGAGCTGTTTTTT.

The sample holds one count of this clone. The chain couples TRBV5-1 to TRBJ1-1; 7 bases fit TRBD1. Germline loops: CDR1 SGHRS, CDR2 YFSETQ. The CDR3 covers 16 residues. Trimming removed 4 bases from V and 0 bases from J; junction bases left unmatched: 9. DNA for the CDR3: TGCGCCAGCAGCCAAATTTTACAGGGGTTGAACACTGAAGCTTTCTTT. This codes for CASSQILQGLNTEAFF. Supplemented by reference TRBV5-1 and TRBJ1-1, the full variable domain reads KAGVTQTPRYLIKTRGQQVTLSCSPISGHRSVSWYQQTPGQGLQFLFEYFSETQRNKGNFPGRFSGRQFSNSRSEMNVSTLELGDSALYLCASSQILQGLNTEAFFGQGTRLTVV.

The rearrangement links TRBV5-6 to TRBJ2-7; 9 bases line up with TRBD1. The CDR3 is 14 amino acids. CDR1 and CDR2 (germline): SGHDT, YYEEEE. J lost 6 bases, V lost 2 bases, and 6 bases had no gene match. CDR3 nucleotides: TGTGCCAGCAGCTTCGGACAGGGGAAGGCCGAGCAGTACTTC. As protein: CASSFGQGKAEQYF.

This clone has a handful of counts. This chain joins TRBV6-1 and TRBJ2-3; 8 bases are a match to TRBD1. CDR1 MNHNS and CDR2 SASEGT come from the germline V gene. The CDR3 consists of 15 residues. The junction had 9 bases not matched to a gene; V was cut back by 6 bases and J by 4 bases. This CDR3 is CASRDLRGRSDTQYF. For the CDR3, the DNA is TGTGCCAGCAGGGACCTCAGGGGGCGGTCAGATACGCAGTATTTT.

The rearrangement uses TRBV18 and TRBJ1-5; D is perhaps TRBD1 (5 bases). The CDR3 extends over 17 amino acids. Germline loops: CDR1 KGHSH, CDR2 LQKENI. V lost 1 base, J lost 0 bases, and 13 bases lay in between. CDR3 DNA sequence: TGTGCCAGCTCACCACAGGCAGGGACTAATAGCAATCAGCCCCAGCATTTT. It codes for CASSPQAGTNSNQPQHF. Combining the CDR3 with reference TRBV18 and TRBJ1-5 gives the whole variable domain NAGVMQNPRHLVRRRGQEARLRCSPMKGHSHVYWYRQLPEEGLKFMVYLQKENIIDESGMPKERFSAEFPKEGPSILRIQQVVRGDSAAYFCASSPQAGTNSNQPQHFGDGTRLSIL.

The chain couples TRBV4-3 to TRBJ2-5; perhaps TRBD2 as D (6 bases). CDR3 length: 17 residues. The germline gives CDR1 LGHNA, CDR2 YSLEER. Trimming pared 4 bases from V and 2 bases from J, leaving 20 bases between. As DNA, the CDR3 is TGCGCCAGCAGCCGGCGGGGCGCGGGGAAGGAACAAGAGACCCAGTACTTC. It is translated as CASSRRGAGKEQETQYF.

The chain couples TRBV28 to TRBJ2-2; maybe TRBD1 (6 bases). V lost 6 bases and J 0 bases, leaving 14 bases between the germline ends. The CDR3 is made up of 16 amino acids. In germline, CDR1 is MDHEN, CDR2 SYDVKM. The CDR3 nucleotides are TGTGCCAGCAGCCAGGTGGGGGCAACGAACACCGGGGAGCTGTTTTTT. It translates to CASSQVGATNTGELFF.

The chain is built from TRBV7-9 and TRBJ2-7, with D tentatively TRBD1 (6 bases). This CDR3 is 13 amino acids long. The germline V gene encodes CDR1 SEHNR and CDR2 FQNEAQ (reference sequence). V was shortened by 3 bases and J by 3 bases, with 9 bases between the two germline ends. CDR3 coding DNA: TGTGCCAGCAGCTTGACACAGGGCTACGAGCAGTACTTC. This codes for CASSLTQGYEQYF.

This chain connects TRBV7-6 to TRBJ2-7; D perhaps matches TRBD2 (5 bases). CDR1 is SGHVS, CDR2 FNYEAQ, per germline. This CDR3 contains 12 residues. V lost 5 bases to trimming and J lost 5 bases, with 10 bases between them. The CDR3 loop reads CASSPGGHEQYF. In DNA form, the CDR3 reads TGTGCCAGCAGCCCTGGAGGCCACGAGCAGTACTTC. Drawing the rest from reference TRBV7-6 and TRBJ2-7, the complete variable domain is GAGVSQSPRYKVTKRGQDVALRCDPISGHVSLYWYRQALGQGPEFLTYFNYEAQQDKSGLPNDRFSAERPEGSISTLTIQRTEQRDSAMYRCASSPGGHEQYFGPGTRLTVT.

This rearrangement joins TRBV7-9 to TRBJ2-2; D unclear. The ends were cut back, 3 bases at V and 1 base at J, with 6 bases in the middle. Germline CDR1 and CDR2: SEHNR and FQNEAQ (reference sequence). This CDR3 contains 14 residues. In DNA form, the CDR3 reads TGTGCCAGCAGCTTCGCGGTGAACACCGGGGAGCTGTTTTTT. This gives the protein CASSFAVNTGELFF.

V usage is TRBV4-3 and J usage is TRBJ1-6; 8 bases align to TRBD1. The V segment lost 5 bases and the J segment 2 bases; nucleotides outside the gene matches: 2. This CDR3 spans 15 amino acids. Germline assignment: CDR1 LGHNA and CDR2 YSLEER. The CDR3 loop reads CASSSTGAYNSPLHF. CDR3 nucleotide sequence: TGCGCCAGCAGCTCGACAGGGGCCTATAATTCACCCCTCCACTTT.

As DNA, the CDR3 is TGTGCCAGCAGTTTATCGTGGCAGGGGAACAATCAGCCCCAGCATTTT. Its protein is CASSLSWQGNNQPQHF. The chain couples TRBV27 to TRBJ1-5; TRBD1 is a possible D gene (6 bases). V lost 0 bases to trimming and J lost 3 bases, with 12 bases between them. Germline values: CDR1 MNHEY, CDR2 SMNVEV (reference sequence). This CDR3 contains 16 residues.

This rearrangement joins TRBV7-9 to TRBJ1-4; TRBD1 agrees at 7 bases. The CDR3 is 14 residues long. With V trimmed by 4 bases and J by 5 bases, 4 bases remained unmatched. Germline V gene sequence: CDR1 SEHNR, CDR2 FQNEAQ (reference sequence). CDR3: CASSSTGWNEKLFF. The DNA for the CDR3 is TGTGCCAGCAGCTCGACAGGGTGGAATGAAAAACTGTTTTTT. Supplemented by reference TRBV7-9 and TRBJ1-4, the full variable domain reads DTGVSQNPRHKITKRGQNVTFRCDPISEHNRLYWYRQTLGQGPEFLTYFQNEAQLEKSRLLSDRFSAERPKGSFSTLEIQRTEQGDSAMYLCASSSTGWNEKLFFGSGTQLSVL.

The genes are TRBV5-1 and TRBJ2-1; 8 nucleotides match TRBD1. The CDR3 is 18 amino acids. Trimming removed 0 bases from V and 7 bases from J; junction bases left unmatched: 15. Germline-derived CDR1 and CDR2 are SGHRS and YFSETQ. CDR3 amino acids: CASSLGHTAGGLGNEQFF. The DNA of the CDR3 is TGCGCCAGCAGCTTGGGTCACACCGCAGGGGGCTTGGGTAATGAGCAGTTCTTC.

The chain combines TRBV5-6 with TRBJ2-1; D perhaps matches TRBD2 (5 bases). The CDR3 totals 13 residues. The germline V and J ends were trimmed by 4 bases and 9 bases, with 14 bases remaining between them. CDR1 is SGHDT and CDR2 is YYEEEE in the germline V gene. CDR3 sequence: CASSRLSSREQFF. CDR3 in DNA: TGTGCCAGCAGCCGACTATCTTCTCGTGAGCAGTTCTTC.

This chain joins TRBV2 and TRBJ1-2; D is undetermined. V lost 6 bases to trimming and J lost 4 bases, with 18 bases between them. CDR1 SNHLY and CDR2 FYNNEI come from the germline V gene. The length of the CDR3 is 15 residues. CDR3: CASRADGSQVYGYTF. In DNA, the CDR3 is TGTGCCAGCAGGGCCGACGGGAGCCAAGTCTATGGCTACACCTTC. The whole variable domain, filled in from reference TRBV2 and TRBJ1-2, reads EPEVTQTPSHQVTQMGQEVILRCVPISNHLYFYWYRQILGQKVEFLVSFYNNEISEKSEIFDDQFSVERPDGSNFTLKIRSTKLEDSAMYFCASRADGSQVYGYTFGSGTRLTVV.

This chain connects TRBV6-1 to TRBJ2-7; D perhaps matches TRBD2 (5 bases). V was shortened by 8 bases and J by 0 bases, with 14 bases between the two germline ends. This CDR3 spans 14 amino acids. The germline V gene has CDR1 MNHNS and CDR2 SASEGT. The CDR3 coding sequence is TGTGCCAGCGCAAATTCGGGGAGCTCCTACGAGCAGTACTTC. Translation: CASANSGSSYEQYF.

CDR3 bases: TGTGCCAGCAGCTTGGTCGGCTACGAGCAGTACTTC. This encodes CASSLVGYEQYF. V and J are TRBV5-4 and TRBJ2-7; D not certain. Trimming left V 0 bases short and J 3 bases short, with 4 bases between. Germline assignment: CDR1 SGHNT and CDR2 YYREEE (reference sequence). There are 12 residues in the CDR3. The variable domain in full, completed from reference TRBV5-4 and TRBJ2-7, reads ETGVTQSPTHLIKTRGQQVTLRCSSQSGHNTVSWYQQALGQGPQFIFQYYREEENGRGNFPPRFSGLQFPNYSSELNVNALELDDSALYLCASSLVGYEQYFGPGTRLTVT.

The rearrangement uses TRBV9 and TRBJ2-3, with a weak D call TRBD2 (7 bases). Germline CDR1 reads SGDLS; CDR2 reads YYNGEE. The CDR3 contains 14 residues. V was cut by 4 bases and J by 1 base, with 10 bases left in between. The CDR3 DNA sequence: TGTGCCAGCAGCCGGGGGGCGGGCACAGATACGCAGTATTTT. Translating it yields CASSRGAGTDTQYF.

The V gene is TRBV10-2, the J gene TRBJ2-1, with 9 bases identical to TRBD2. The CDR3 is 18 residues long. Germline CDR1 reads WSHSY; CDR2 reads SAAADI. Trimming removed 6 bases from V and 7 bases from J; junction bases left unmatched: 19. CDR3 region: CASRGSSGGYRLRNEQFF. In DNA, the CDR3 is TGCGCCAGCAGGGGTAGTAGCGGGGGTTACCGTTTGCGGAATGAGCAGTTCTTC.

A single count supports this clone. The chain links TRBV4-1 to TRBJ1-2; D remains ambiguous. The CDR3 is made up of 15 amino acids. Germline assignment: CDR1 MGHRA and CDR2 YSYEKL. The ends were cut back, 0 bases at V and 5 bases at J, with 13 bases in the middle. CDR3 DNA sequence: TGCGCCAGCAGCCAAGAGGCGACACGTAGATATGGCTACACCTTC. As protein: CASSQEATRRYGYTF.

This chain joins TRBV28 and TRBJ1-3; D possibly corresponds to TRBD1 (6 bases). The V and J ends lost 3 bases and 0 bases respectively, with 12 bases between them. This CDR3 has 16 residues. Germline CDR1 is MDHEN and CDR2 is SYDVKM. The DNA of the CDR3 is TGTGCCAGCAGTTTGGACAGACACTACTCTGGAAACACCATATATTTT. Translated: CASSLDRHYSGNTIYF.

This clone showed up just once. V gene TRBV7-9 combines with J gene TRBJ1-1; D not certain. Germline loops: CDR1 SEHNR, CDR2 FQNEAQ (reference sequence). The CDR3 covers 13 residues. The germline V and J ends were trimmed by 1 base and 6 bases, with 9 bases remaining between them. The CDR3 loop reads CASSLGGQAEAFF. CDR3 nucleotide sequence: TGTGCCAGCAGCTTAGGAGGGCAGGCTGAAGCTTTCTTT.